One and the same sample provided the 14 T cell receptor beta chains below, sequenced in a study of blood T cell repertoires in COVID-19. Sequencing was performed with immunoSEQ multiplex PCR; in TCRdb, only in-frame clones are kept and a portion is missing. The repertoire consists of around 280,000 clones, with approximately 84% occurring once and the leading ten covering less than 2.5%. The specimen was peripheral blood. These receptor sequences come from a woman aged 25 to 39 who had recovered from COVID-19.

The rearrangement links TRBV21-1 to TRBJ2-3; TRBD2, as called in the table, went unchecked against the DNA. TRBV21-1 counts as a pseudogene. The CDR3 length is 20 residues. Written as DNA, the CDR3 is TGTGCCAGCAGCAACGGGTCCGGGAACAAGAAAACTTCTAGCACAGATACGCAGTATTTT. This codes for CASSNGSGNKKTSSTDTQYF.

V and J are TRBV19 and TRBJ1-1; 7 bases map to TRBD1. The germline gives CDR1 LNHDA, CDR2 SQIVND (reference sequence). V lost 5 bases and J lost 7; bases outside the gene matches: 10. The CDR3 has 14 residues. The CDR3 here is CASSLWTGQGEAFF. CDR3 nucleotides: TGTGCCAGTAGTCTGTGGACAGGTCAAGGTGAAGCTTTCTTT.

This sequence joins TRBV6-4 and TRBJ2-7, with TRBD1 identical over 9 bases. V gave up 3 bases and J gave up 8 bases; unmatched junction bases: 5. CDR1 and CDR2 (germline): MRHNA, SNTAGT. The CDR3 spans 13 residues. Written as DNA, the CDR3 is TGTGCCAGCAGTGAGGACAGGGGAGGTCAGCAGTACTTC. It is translated as CASSEDRGGQQYF.

The V gene is TRBV29-1, the J gene TRBJ1-2; D is possibly TRBD1 (5 bases). Germline CDR1 is SQVTM and CDR2 is ANQGSEA. Trimming took 7 bases from V and 6 from J, leaving 12 bases between them. The CDR3 spans 11 residues. This chain's CDR3 is CSARRGDGYTF. CDR3 DNA: TGCAGCGCCCGACGGGGGGATGGCTACACCTTC.

The gene calls are TRBV11-2 and TRBJ2-7, with TRBD1 as a possible D gene (5 bases). CDR1 and CDR2 from the germline V gene are SGHAT and FQNNGV. The CDR3 is 14 residues long. V shed 5 bases and J shed 3 bases, with 14 bases lying between them. The CDR3 DNA is TGTGCCAGCAGCCAAGGACGGACACGCTACGAGCAGTACTTC. Its protein is CASSQGRTRYEQYF.

The chain is built from TRBV7-3 and TRBJ2-1; 8 positions match TRBD2. Germline trimming cut 4 bases from V and 4 bases from J; bases unmatched to any gene: 6. CDR3 length: 15 residues. Per the germline V gene, CDR1 is SGHTA and CDR2 is FQGTGA. CDR3 amino acids: CASSSTSGDYNEQFF. The CDR3 coding sequence is TGTGCCAGCAGCTCCACTAGCGGAGATTACAATGAGCAGTTCTTC.

To note about this clone: Other DNA sequences from this sample encode an identical CDR3 as well. The chain is built from TRBV9 and TRBJ1-5; 8 bases agree with TRBD1. CDR1 and CDR2 from the germline V gene are SGDLS and YYNGEE. Losses at the gene ends were 2 bases for V and 1 base for J; bases not matched to a gene: 2. The CDR3 loop spans 15 amino acids. CDR3 DNA sequence: TGTGCCAGCAGCGTTGGACAGGGCAGCAATCAGCCCCAGCATTTT. Protein product: CASSVGQGSNQPQHF. Looking up the rest from reference TRBV9 and TRBJ1-5 gives the full variable domain: DSGVTQTPKHLITATGQRVTLRCSPRSGDLSVYWYQQSLDQGLQFLIQYYNGEERAKGNILERFSAQQFPDLHSELNLSSLELGDSALYFCASSVGQGSNQPQHFGDGTRLSIL.

V gene TRBV11-3 combines with J gene TRBJ2-3; D is perhaps TRBD2 (6 bases). Trimming removed 2 bases from V and 5 bases from J, with 14 bases in between. CDR3 length equals 15 residues. Germline CDR1 is SGHNT and CDR2 is YENEEA. CDR3: CASSLYGGDRDTQYF. Here the CDR3 DNA reads TGTGCCAGCAGCTTATACGGCGGGGATAGAGATACGCAGTATTTT.

Only a few counts were recorded for this clone. Other DNA sequences in the sample encode the same CDR3. The genes are TRBV2 and TRBJ1-2; D perhaps matches TRBD1 (6 bases). This CDR3 is built from 13 residues. The germline V gene has CDR1 SNHLY and CDR2 FYNNEI. With 5 bases removed from V and 1 base from J, the gap between germline ends came to 8 bases. This CDR3 reads CASSQDSNYGYTF. Written as DNA, the CDR3 is TGTGCCAGCAGTCAGGACAGTAACTATGGCTACACCTTC.

The V and J genes are TRBV27 and TRBJ1-2; D uncertain. CDR1 is MNHEY, CDR2 SMNVEV, per germline (reference sequence). The CDR3 length is 17 residues. The germline V and J ends were trimmed by 0 bases and 0 bases, with 14 bases remaining between them. The CDR3, as DNA: TGTGCCAGCAGTTTATCGTATAGTACCGAATCTAACTATGGCTACACCTTC. Protein sequence: CASSLSYSTESNYGYTF.

For the CDR3, the DNA is TGTGCCAGCAGCCACAAAGCGGGAGAGGAAGATACGCAGTATTTT. Translating it yields CASSHKAGEEDTQYF. The J gene is TRBJ2-3, the V gene TRBV4-2, with 8 positions matching TRBD2. The CDR3 length is 15 residues. The V segment lost 3 bases and the J segment 5 bases; nucleotides outside the gene matches: 7. Germline CDR1 LGHNA, CDR2 YNFKEQ.

This clone showed up just once. The chain carries TRBV27 and TRBJ1-2; TRBD1 might be the D (5 bases). The CDR3 sequence is 13 residues long. Germline values: CDR1 MNHEY, CDR2 SMNVEV (reference sequence). Trimming removed 3 bases from V and 7 bases from J, with 12 bases in between. The CDR3 coding sequence is TGTGCCAGCAGTTTTAGGGGTGTTGGTGGCTACACCTTC. This translates into CASSFRGVGGYTF.

CDR3 in DNA: TGCGCCAGCAGCCAAGAAGCCACCTCTGGGGCCAACGTCCTGACTTTC. Its protein product is CASSQEATSGANVLTF. The J gene is TRBJ2-6, the V gene TRBV4-3; D is unclear. The V end was cut by 0 bases, the J end by 0 bases, with 6 bases between. The CDR3 has 16 amino acids. Germline loops: CDR1 LGHNA, CDR2 YSLEER.

This rearrangement joins TRBV7-2 to TRBJ2-2, with 10 bases fitting TRBD2. V was pared by 5 bases and J by 1 base, with 4 bases of the junction left unmatched. The CDR3 totals 16 residues. The germline CDR1 and CDR2 sequences are SGHTA and FQGNSA. The CDR3 nucleotides read TGTGCCAGCAGCGTCAGACTAGCGGGGAACACCGGGGAGCTGTTTTTT. Translation gives CASSVRLAGNTGELFF. Combining the CDR3 with reference TRBV7-2 and TRBJ2-2 gives the whole variable domain GAGVSQSPSNKVTEKGKDVELRCDPISGHTALYWYRQSLGQGLEFLIYFQGNSAPDKSGLPSDRFSAERTGGSVSTLTIQRTQQEDSAVYLCASSVRLAGNTGELFFGEGSRLTVL.